The next 31 T cell receptor beta chains were all read from a single sample in a study of CD8 T cells in Susac syndrome. Random hexamers were used to reverse transcribe the RNA input (about 0.45 to 1 ug). TCRdb passed the immunoSEQ multiplex PCR reads through MiXCR, listing each CDR3 protein once. The sample includes 150,000 to 190,000 distinct CDR3 sequences, just under 95% of them seen just once. The material sequenced was CD8+ T cells from PBMCs. Source of these receptors: a human donor with multiple sclerosis.

The chain is built from TRBV15 and TRBJ1-1; TRBD1 is a possible D gene (5 bases). The CDR3 spans 12 residues. Deletions cut 4 bases from V and 4 bases from J, with 7 bases between. Germline V gene lookup returns CDR1 LNHNV and CDR2 YYDKDF (reference sequence). CDR3 amino acids: CATSTGGTEAFF. The DNA for the CDR3 is TGTGCCACCAGCACGGGGGGCACTGAAGCTTTCTTT.

This sequence joins TRBV11-2 and TRBJ1-2; the D gene is possibly TRBD1 (5 bases). The CDR3 loop spans 12 amino acids. V lost 10 bases to trimming and J lost 3 bases, with 12 bases between them. Germline CDR1 is SGHAT and CDR2 is FQNNGV. DNA for the CDR3: TGTGCCACCCGGGACTGGGACTATGGCTACACCTTC. Its protein product is CATRDWDYGYTF.

The chain combines TRBV6-2 or TRBV6-3 with TRBJ2-5; D ambiguous. The V end lost 7 bases, the J end lost 5 bases, and 11 bases lay between the germline ends. Germline values: CDR1 MNHEY, CDR2 SVGEGT. This CDR3 region has 12 residues. In nucleotides, the CDR3 is TGTGCCAGCACCGAAAGCCGGGAGACCCAGTACTTC. Protein: CASTESRETQYF.

The chain has TRBV7-9 and TRBJ2-5, with D perhaps TRBD2 (6 bases). V lost 7 bases to trimming and J lost 3 bases, with 24 bases between them. Per germline, CDR1 SEHNR and CDR2 FQNEAQ (reference sequence). The CDR3 is made up of 17 amino acids. The CDR3 reads CASIQYGRGETEETQYF. Here the CDR3 DNA reads TGTGCCAGCATCCAATATGGGCGGGGAGAAACGGAAGAGACCCAGTACTTC.

The chain recombines TRBV29-1 with TRBJ2-7; D uncertain. Looked up from germline, CDR1 is SQVTM and CDR2 is ANQGSEA. The CDR3 sequence is 12 residues long. Trimming took 3 bases from V and 2 from J, leaving 8 bases between them. The CDR3 loop is CSVDVGPYEQYF. The DNA of the CDR3 is TGCAGCGTTGATGTAGGGCCCTACGAGCAGTACTTC.

This clonotype occurred once. The chain has TRBV28 and TRBJ2-5; maybe TRBD2 (6 bases). The V end lost 8 bases, the J end lost 3 bases, and 7 bases lay between the germline ends. CDR1 MDHEN and CDR2 SYDVKM come from the germline V gene. The CDR3 extends over 11 amino acids. The CDR3 region has the DNA TGTGCCAGCTGGGGGGAAGAGACCCAGTACTTC. Translating it yields CASWGEETQYF.

The CDR3 coding sequence is TGTGCCAGCAGTCGACTCTACGGCTACACCTTC. Translating gives CASSRLYGYTF. The J gene is TRBJ1-2, the V gene TRBV7-9; D remains ambiguous. Germline CDR1 SEHNR, CDR2 FQNEAQ (reference sequence). Trimming took off 6 bases at V and 8 bases at J, with 10 bases between the two ends. The CDR3 runs 11 residues.

This chain joins TRBV6-1 and TRBJ2-3, with TRBD2 identical over 12 bases. The germline V gene encodes CDR1 MNHNS and CDR2 SASEGT. V shed 5 bases and J 1 base; nucleotides not matched to a gene: 4. The CDR3 spans 16 residues. The CDR3 region has the DNA TGTGCCAGCAGTCCGCGGACTAGCGGGGGCACAGATACGCAGTATTTT. It translates to CASSPRTSGGTDTQYF.

V gene TRBV15 combines with J gene TRBJ1-1, with TRBD1 matching over 9 bases. This CDR3 is 14 amino acids long. With 5 bases clipped from V and 1 base from J, the junction kept 2 bases outside the gene matches. Germline V lookup: CDR1 LNHNV, CDR2 YYDKDF (reference sequence). The CDR3 DNA is TGTGCCACCAGCCCGGACAGGGGGAACACTGAAGCTTTCTTT. As protein: CATSPDRGNTEAFF.

This clonotype was seen just once. DNA of the CDR3: TGCAGCGTTGATAGAGGGGTAAAAGGTGAAGCTTTCTTT. This encodes CSVDRGVKGEAFF. The genes are TRBV29-1 and TRBJ1-1, with a weak D call TRBD1 (5 bases). Germline loops: CDR1 SQVTM, CDR2 ANQGSEA. This CDR3 is 13 amino acids long. Deletions cut 3 bases from V and 7 bases from J, with 15 bases between.

V gene TRBV10-3 combines with J gene TRBJ2-1, with D maybe TRBD1 (6 bases). Trimming stripped 4 bases from V and 4 bases from J, with 11 bases between. Germline-derived CDR1 and CDR2 are ENHRY and SYGVKD. This CDR3 has 14 amino acids. This CDR3 reads CAISAPTGYNEQFF. CDR3 bases: TGTGCCATCAGTGCTCCGACAGGATACAATGAGCAGTTCTTC.

The chain joins TRBV10-3 to TRBJ1-2; no clear D. Germline loops: CDR1 ENHRY, CDR2 SYGVKD. The CDR3 covers 15 residues. The V end was cut by 0 bases, the J end by 3 bases, with 11 bases between. Written as DNA, the CDR3 is TGTGCCATCAGTGAGTCTCATGTCCAAGACTATGGCTACACCTTC. Protein sequence: CAISESHVQDYGYTF.

V and J are TRBV9 and TRBJ1-3; the D is unclear. Between the trimmed V and J ends, which lost 0 bases and 2 bases, there was a span of 15 bases. Per germline, CDR1 SGDLS and CDR2 YYNGEE. The CDR3 has 17 residues. Here the CDR3 reads CASSVAAGNSPGNTIYF. CDR3 DNA sequence: TGTGCCAGCAGCGTAGCCGCCGGGAATTCCCCTGGAAACACCATATATTTT.

This chain joins TRBV24-1 and TRBJ1-1; no definite D call. Deletions cut 3 bases from V and 8 bases from J, with 12 bases between. This CDR3 comprises 13 residues. CDR1 and CDR2 from the germline V gene are KGHDR and SFDVKD. The CDR3 sequence: CATSDPNIQEAFF. The CDR3 nucleotides are TGTGCCACCAGTGATCCGAACATACAGGAAGCTTTCTTT.

The V and J genes are TRBV6-5 and TRBJ1-1; no reliable D call. CDR1 is MNHEY, CDR2 SVGAGI, per germline. Trimming removed 4 bases at V and 0 bases at J, with 18 bases between. CDR3 length equals 17 residues. CDR3 sequence (DNA): TGTGCCAGCAGTTTAACTAGGGTCGGGTATATGAACACTGAAGCTTTCTTT. Protein product: CASSLTRVGYMNTEAFF.

The V and J genes are TRBV13 and TRBJ2-5, with D possibly called TRBD1 or TRBD2 (7 bases each). The V end was cut by 5 bases, the J end by 2 bases, with 12 bases between. Germline assignment: CDR1 PRHDT and CDR2 FYEKMQ (reference sequence). The CDR3 length is 14 residues. As DNA, the CDR3 is TGTGCCAGCAGCGCCAGGGGGGGGCAAGAGACCCAGTACTTC. It translates to CASSARGGQETQYF.

This chain connects TRBV29-1 to TRBJ2-5; D gene ambiguous. Germline V gene data show CDR1 as SQVTM and CDR2 as ANQGSEA. The CDR3 loop spans 11 amino acids. V was trimmed by 7 bases and J by 4 bases, leaving 10 bases between them. CDR3 protein: CSAWAGETQYF. CDR3 in DNA: TGCAGCGCGTGGGCCGGAGAGACCCAGTACTTC.

The chain uses TRBV6-2 or TRBV6-3 and TRBJ1-1, with 8 bases that match TRBD1. The junction had 4 bases not matched to a gene; V was cut back by 0 bases and J by 1 base. The length of the CDR3 is 16 residues. CDR1 and CDR2 from the germline V gene are MNHEY and SVGEGT. CDR3 amino acids: CASSYSRTGKNTEAFF. Written as DNA, the CDR3 is TGTGCCAGCAGTTACTCCCGGACAGGGAAGAACACTGAAGCTTTCTTT.

V and J are TRBV14 and TRBJ1-2, with D uncertain. Germline CDR1 and CDR2: SGHDN and FVKESK. The CDR3 consists of 15 residues. V lost 0 bases and J lost 8, with 16 bases in between. CDR3 residues: CASSQELSGFRGYTF. The CDR3 region has the DNA TGTGCCAGCAGCCAAGAATTATCGGGATTTCGCGGCTACACCTTC.

This clonotype appeared a few times. The V call is TRBV27, the J call TRBJ2-5, with D maybe TRBD2 (5 bases). The germline CDR1 and CDR2 sequences are MNHEY and SMNVEV (reference sequence). Deletions cut 5 bases from V and 1 base from J, with 11 bases between. CDR3 length: 14 amino acids. This CDR3 is CASSPPGGQETQYF. CDR3 bases: TGTGCCAGCAGTCCTCCCGGAGGCCAAGAGACCCAGTACTTC.

The rearrangement links TRBV9 to TRBJ2-1; 9 positions match TRBD1. This CDR3 comprises 16 residues. Germline lookup yields CDR1 SGDLS and CDR2 YYNGEE. V was clipped by 3 bases and J by 5 bases; unmatched bases: 9. The CDR3 region is CASSARDRVADNEQFF. The CDR3 nucleotides are TGTGCCAGCAGCGCCCGGGACAGGGTGGCGGACAATGAGCAGTTCTTC. The full variable domain, with the rest looked up from reference TRBV9 and TRBJ2-1, is DSGVTQTPKHLITATGQRVTLRCSPRSGDLSVYWYQQSLDQGLQFLIQYYNGEERAKGNILERFSAQQFPDLHSELNLSSLELGDSALYFCASSARDRVADNEQFFGPGTRLTVL.

The V and J genes are TRBV7-8 and TRBJ1-1; a possible D gene is TRBD1 (6 bases). Germline CDR1 is SGHVS and CDR2 is FQNEAQ. The V and J ends lost 8 bases and 5 bases respectively, with 12 bases between them. The CDR3 has 12 residues. The CDR3 spells CASAQGKTEAFF. The CDR3 DNA reads TGTGCCAGCGCGCAGGGGAAAACTGAAGCTTTCTTT.

J is TRBJ1-3 and V is TRBV30; D remains ambiguous. The V end lost 4 bases, the J end lost 2 bases, and 9 bases lay between the germline ends. Germline-derived CDR1 and CDR2 are GTSNPN and SVGIG (reference sequence). The CDR3 covers 13 residues. The CDR3, as DNA: TGTGCCTGGAACCCGGGAGCTGGAAACACCATATATTTT. As protein: CAWNPGAGNTIYF. The complete variable domain, with remaining parts taken from reference TRBV30 and TRBJ1-3, reads SQTIHQWPATLVQPVGSPLSLECTVEGTSNPNLYWYRQAAGRGLQLLFYSVGIGQISSEVPQNLSASRPQDRQFILSSKKLLLSDSGFYLCAWNPGAGNTIYFGEGSWLTVV.

The rearrangement links TRBV27 to TRBJ2-3, with 8 nucleotides matching TRBD2. Trimming took 6 bases from V and 4 from J; bases not matched to a gene: 12. Germline values: CDR1 MNHEY, CDR2 SMNVEV (reference sequence). This CDR3 comprises 16 residues. As DNA, the CDR3 is TGTGCCAGCAGCCGGCCACGGCGGGGGGTTGCAGATACGCAGTATTTT. This sequence encodes CASSRPRRGVADTQYF.

This clonotype came up a few times. The genes are TRBV13 and TRBJ1-1; D not resolved. In germline, CDR1 is PRHDT, CDR2 FYEKMQ (reference sequence). V shed 5 bases and J shed 8 bases, with 12 bases lying between them. The CDR3 totals 12 residues. The CDR3 sequence: CASSPDGGEAFF. The CDR3 nucleotides are TGTGCCAGCAGCCCCGACGGAGGGGAAGCTTTCTTT.

The chain is built from TRBV30 and TRBJ2-3, with D perhaps given as TRBD1 or TRBD2 (6 bases each). The CDR3 sequence is 15 residues long. V lost 0 bases and J lost 0, with 10 bases in between. Germline lookup yields CDR1 GTSNPN and CDR2 SVGIG (reference sequence). The chain's CDR3 is CAWSVGGKSTDTQYF. In DNA form, the CDR3 reads TGTGCCTGGAGTGTAGGGGGGAAGAGCACAGATACGCAGTATTTT. Full variable domain (remainder filled in from reference TRBV30 and TRBJ2-3): SQTIHQWPATLVQPVGSPLSLECTVEGTSNPNLYWYRQAAGRGLQLLFYSVGIGQISSEVPQNLSASRPQDRQFILSSKKLLLSDSGFYLCAWSVGGKSTDTQYFGPGTRLTVL.

This chain joins TRBV30 and TRBJ1-4; D is ambiguous. The V end lost 1 base, the J end lost 1 base, and 7 bases lay between the germline ends. This CDR3 is built from 14 residues. Germline CDR1 GTSNPN, CDR2 SVGIG (reference sequence). CDR3 region: CAWSAGLTNEKLFF. The CDR3 nucleotides read TGTGCCTGGAGTGCTGGCCTAACTAATGAAAAACTGTTTTTT. Full variable domain (remainder filled in from reference TRBV30 and TRBJ1-4): SQTIHQWPATLVQPVGSPLSLECTVEGTSNPNLYWYRQAAGRGLQLLFYSVGIGQISSEVPQNLSASRPQDRQFILSSKKLLLSDSGFYLCAWSAGLTNEKLFFGSGTQLSVL.

The chain links TRBV29-1 to TRBJ2-7, with unresolved D. This CDR3 comprises 14 residues. Germline assignment: CDR1 SQVTM and CDR2 ANQGSEA. V was trimmed by 6 bases and J by 0 bases, leaving 15 bases between them. The CDR3 spells CSVKTPRVSYEQYF. CDR3 in DNA: TGCAGCGTCAAAACTCCCCGGGTCTCCTACGAGCAGTACTTC.

The chain carries TRBV5-6 and TRBJ2-7; D not resolved. This CDR3 is built from 13 residues. V was clipped by 1 base and J by 5 bases, with 10 bases between them. Germline V gives CDR1 SGHDT, CDR2 YYEEEE. The CDR3 sequence is CASSLWAVNEQYF. CDR3 in DNA: TGTGCCAGCAGCTTGTGGGCAGTAAACGAGCAGTACTTC.

The chain couples TRBV6-6 to TRBJ2-3, with TRBD2 matching 11 bases. Germline assignment: CDR1 MNHNY and CDR2 SVGAGI (reference sequence). V was clipped by 4 bases and J by 4 bases; unmatched bases: 4. The CDR3 covers 15 residues. The CDR3 bases are TGTGCCAGCAGTTGGGTAGCGGGGGGGCCAGATACGCAGTATTTT. This sequence encodes CASSWVAGGPDTQYF.

The V and J genes are TRBV12-3 or TRBV12-4 and TRBJ1-2, with unresolved D. V lost 6 bases to trimming and J lost 7 bases, with 18 bases between them. The CDR3 spans 14 residues. The chain's CDR3 is CASRNNRAVVGYTF. For the CDR3, the DNA is TGTGCCAGCAGAAACAACCGGGCTGTGGTTGGCTACACCTTC.